This TCR beta chain was sequenced in a study of blood T cells in healthy people across ages. A J-beta primer mix and a sample-barcoded 5' primer were used in a second PCR of roughly 6 to 12 cycles. MiXCR, applied by TCRdb to the 5' RACE reads, yields one record per CDR3 protein. This table holds over 1,500,000 distinct CDR3 sequences, less than 50% found once. The CDR3 extends over 15 amino acids. Germline CDR1 reads SGDLS; CDR2 reads YYNGEE. V was trimmed by 0 bases and J by 4 bases, leaving 11 bases between them. The TCR originated in a woman in her forties in good health. The chain joins TRBV9 to TRBJ1-5, with a tentative D call TRBD1 (5 bases). Material: blood. The chain's CDR3 is CASSVGGGANQPQHF. DNA for the CDR3: TGTGCCAGCAGCGTAGGGGGGGGAGCAAATCAGCCCCAGCATTTT.